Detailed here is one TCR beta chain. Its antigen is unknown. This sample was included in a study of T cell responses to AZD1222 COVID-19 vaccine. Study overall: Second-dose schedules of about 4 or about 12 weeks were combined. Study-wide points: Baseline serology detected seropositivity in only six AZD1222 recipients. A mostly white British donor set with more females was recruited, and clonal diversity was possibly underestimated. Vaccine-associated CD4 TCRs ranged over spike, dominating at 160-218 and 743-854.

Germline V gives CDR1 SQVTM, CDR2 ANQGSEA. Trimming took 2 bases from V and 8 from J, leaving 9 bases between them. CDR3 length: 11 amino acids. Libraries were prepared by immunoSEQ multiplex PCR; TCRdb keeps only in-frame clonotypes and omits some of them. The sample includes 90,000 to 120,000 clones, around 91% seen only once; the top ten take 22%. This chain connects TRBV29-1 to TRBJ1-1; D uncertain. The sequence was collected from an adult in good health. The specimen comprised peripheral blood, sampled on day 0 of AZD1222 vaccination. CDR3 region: CSVERWTEAFF. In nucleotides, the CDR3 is TGCAGCGTTGAACGGTGGACCGAAGCTTTCTTT. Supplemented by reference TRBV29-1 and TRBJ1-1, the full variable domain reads SAVISQKPSRDICQRGTSLTIQCQVDSQVTMMFWYRQQPGQSLTLIATANQGSEATYESGFVIDKFPISRPNLTFSTLTVSNMSPEDSSIYLCSVERWTEAFFGQGTRLTVV.